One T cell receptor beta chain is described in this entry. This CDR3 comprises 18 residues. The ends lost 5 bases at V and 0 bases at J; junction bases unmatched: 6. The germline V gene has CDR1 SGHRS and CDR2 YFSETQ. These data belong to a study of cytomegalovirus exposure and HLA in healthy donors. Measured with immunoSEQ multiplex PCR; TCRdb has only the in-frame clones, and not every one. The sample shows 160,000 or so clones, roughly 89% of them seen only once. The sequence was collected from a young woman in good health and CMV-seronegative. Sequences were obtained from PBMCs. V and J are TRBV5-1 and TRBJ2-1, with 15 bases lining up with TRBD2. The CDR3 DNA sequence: TGCGCCAGCAGGGGACTAGCGGGGGGCTACGGCTCCTACAATGAGCAGTTCTTC. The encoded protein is CASRGLAGGYGSYNEQFF. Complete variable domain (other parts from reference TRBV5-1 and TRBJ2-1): KAGVTQTPRYLIKTRGQQVTLSCSPISGHRSVSWYQQTPGQGLQFLFEYFSETQRNKGNFPGRFSGRQFSNSRSEMNVSTLELGDSALYLCASRGLAGGYGSYNEQFFGPGTRLTVL.